The 9 T cell receptor beta chains in this list originate from one sample, sequenced in a study of post-analysis software for immune sequencing data. Their antigen targets remain unknown. Points from the study as a whole: A few TRBV segments appeared more often in patients than in controls, and TRBV5-6, TRBV5-1 and TRBV20-1 were among these.

The TCR beta cDNA libraries contained unique molecular identifiers. Via MiXCR, TCRdb re-called the PCR reads, giving one row per CDR3 protein. The sample includes over 700,000 distinct CDR3 sequences, 25% to 30% of them seen just once. The sequenced sample was blood. These receptors came from a girl aged 5 to 17 with multiple sclerosis.

This rearrangement joins TRBV10-3 to TRBJ2-7; 9 positions agree with TRBD2. Per the germline V gene, CDR1 is ENHRY and CDR2 is SYGVKD. CDR3 length: 14 amino acids. V was pared by 11 bases and J by 6 bases, with 14 bases of the junction left unmatched. CDR3 coding DNA: TGTGCCGCCCGCGGGGGGGTTGGTGTCTCCGAGCAGTACTTC. It encodes CAARGGVGVSEQYF.

In this sample, this clonotype turned up a few times. The chain has TRBV29-1 and TRBJ2-7; D is uncertain. V dropped 5 bases and J dropped 2 bases, with 19 bases sitting between them. Germline CDR1 and CDR2: SQVTM and ANQGSEA. The CDR3 is made up of 15 amino acids. The CDR3 sequence: CSVMGWQSLTYEQYF. In DNA form, the CDR3 reads TGCAGCGTTATGGGGTGGCAGAGTCTCACCTACGAGCAGTACTTC.

This clonotype has only a few counts. J is TRBJ1-1 and V is TRBV9; D remains unclear. CDR1 SGDLS and CDR2 YYNGEE come from the germline V gene. The germline V and J ends were trimmed by 0 bases and 5 bases, with 11 bases remaining between them. The CDR3 is 14 amino acids. The CDR3 reads CASSVAGSRTEAFF. CDR3 bases: TGTGCCAGCAGCGTAGCCGGGTCAAGGACTGAAGCTTTCTTT.

The rearrangement uses TRBV28 and TRBJ1-5; TRBD1 is a possible D gene (5 bases). CDR1 MDHEN and CDR2 SYDVKM come from the germline V gene. V dropped 6 bases and J dropped 5 bases, with 11 bases sitting between them. CDR3 size: 13 residues. In DNA, the CDR3 is TGTGCCAGCAGCTTGTTGGGGGATCAGCCCCAGCATTTT. This sequence encodes CASSLLGDQPQHF.

This chain links TRBV20-1 with TRBJ1-6; 7 bases map to TRBD1. CDR1 and CDR2 from the germline V gene are DFQATT and SNEGSKA (reference sequence). The V segment lost 3 bases and the J segment 7 bases; nucleotides outside the gene matches: 9. This CDR3 region has 15 residues. In DNA form, the CDR3 reads TGCAGTGCTAGTCCCTCGACAGGGAGGAATTCACCCCTCCACTTT. Amino acid sequence: CSASPSTGRNSPLHF.

The rearrangement uses TRBV5-6 and TRBJ2-1; possible D gene TRBD2, 6 bases. Germline values: CDR1 SGHDT, CDR2 YYEEEE. V was cut by 6 bases and J by 0 bases, with 13 bases left in between. The CDR3 sequence is 15 residues long. CDR3 sequence: CASTVLALSYNEQFF. CDR3 coding DNA: TGTGCCAGCACCGTACTAGCACTCTCCTACAATGAGCAGTTCTTC.

This clonotype was detected only a few times. The rearrangement uses TRBV6-2 or TRBV6-3 and TRBJ2-7, with a weak D call TRBD2 (5 bases). In germline, CDR1 is MNHEY, CDR2 SVGEGT. This CDR3 contains 16 residues. Trimming cost V 5 bases and J 0 bases, with 17 bases left between them. The CDR3 DNA sequence: TGTGCCAGCAGTCCCCGAGCGGCCATTAGCTCCTACGAGCAGTACTTC. Residues: CASSPRAAISSYEQYF.

The CDR3 coding sequence is TGCAGCGTTGATGGCAGGGGGAGAAATGGCTACACCTTC. This gives the protein CSVDGRGRNGYTF. This chain uses TRBV29-1 with TRBJ1-2; 7 nucleotides line up with TRBD1. Per germline, CDR1 SQVTM and CDR2 ANQGSEA. J lost 6 bases, V lost 3 bases, and 7 bases had no gene match. The CDR3 is made up of 13 amino acids. The full variable domain, in which reference TRBV29-1 and TRBJ1-2 provide the parts outside the CDR3, is SAVISQKPSRDICQRGTSLTIQCQVDSQVTMMFWYRQQPGQSLTLIATANQGSEATYESGFVIDKFPISRPNLTFSTLTVSNMSPEDSSIYLCSVDGRGRNGYTFGSGTRLTVV.

The V call is TRBV29-1, the J call TRBJ2-5; D is unresolved. Deletions cut 0 bases from V and 11 bases from J, with 19 bases between. Germline-derived CDR1 and CDR2 are SQVTM and ANQGSEA. This CDR3 is built from 14 residues. DNA of the CDR3: TGCAGCGTTGAAGACCAACAAGCATACAATGAGCAGTACTTC. Translated: CSVEDQQAYNEQYF.